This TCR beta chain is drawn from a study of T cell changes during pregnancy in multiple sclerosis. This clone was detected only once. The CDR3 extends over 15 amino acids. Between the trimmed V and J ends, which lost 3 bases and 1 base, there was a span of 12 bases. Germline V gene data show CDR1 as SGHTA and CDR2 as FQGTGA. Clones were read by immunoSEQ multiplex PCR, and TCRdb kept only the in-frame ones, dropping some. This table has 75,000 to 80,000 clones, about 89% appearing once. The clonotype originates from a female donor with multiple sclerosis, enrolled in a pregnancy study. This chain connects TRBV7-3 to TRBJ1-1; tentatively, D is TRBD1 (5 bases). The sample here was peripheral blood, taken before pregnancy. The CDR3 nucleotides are TGTGCCAGCAGCTTCTTGGGAGGACAGAACACTGAAGCTTTCTTT. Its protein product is CASSFLGGQNTEAFF. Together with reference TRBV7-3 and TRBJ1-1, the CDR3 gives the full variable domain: GAGVSQTPSNKVTEKGKYVELRCDPISGHTALYWYRQSLGQGPEFLIYFQGTGAADDSGLPNDRFFAVRPEGSVSTLKIQRTERGDSAVYLCASSFLGGQNTEAFFGQGTRLTVV.